Described below is a single T cell receptor beta chain sequence and its context. Its antigen is not identified. This entry belongs to a study of a mutant IDH1 vaccine in newly diagnosed glioma. Background on the study: Initiation of the vaccine course occurred 4-6 weeks after radiotherapy alone, or alongside temozolomide cycles.

Clones were read by immunoSEQ multiplex PCR, and TCRdb kept only the in-frame ones, dropping some. The data contain around 36,000 clones, just over 90% of them singletons. Time point given: week 5, during vaccination. Mutant IDH1 20-mer peptide, at 300 ug, made up each vaccine dose, with topical imiquimod. This CDR3 spans 15 amino acids. Germline V CDR1 and CDR2: MDHEN, SYDVKM. Trimming shortened V by 2 bases and J by 1 base, and 12 bases separated the two germline ends. Here the sequenced sample was PBMCs, taken from a glioma patient whose treatment included an IDH1 peptide vaccine. The TCR sequence derives from a middle-aged man with glioma. The rearrangement joins TRBV28 to TRBJ2-7; TRBD2 might be the D (7 bases). The CDR3 coding sequence is TGTGCCAGCAGTTTACGGGGGGCGTTTTCCTACGAGCAGTACTTC. Translated: CASSLRGAFSYEQYF.